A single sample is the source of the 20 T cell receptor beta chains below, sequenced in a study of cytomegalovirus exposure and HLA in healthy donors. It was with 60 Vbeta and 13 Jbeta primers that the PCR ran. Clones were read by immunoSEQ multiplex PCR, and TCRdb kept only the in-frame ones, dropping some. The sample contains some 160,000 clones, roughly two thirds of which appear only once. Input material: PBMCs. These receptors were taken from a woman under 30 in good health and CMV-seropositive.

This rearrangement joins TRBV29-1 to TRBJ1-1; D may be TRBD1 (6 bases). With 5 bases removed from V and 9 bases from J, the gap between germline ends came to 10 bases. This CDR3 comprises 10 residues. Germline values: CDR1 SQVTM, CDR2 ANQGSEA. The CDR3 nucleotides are TGCAGCGTTCGGGGGGGCCAAGCTTTCTTT. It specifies CSVRGGQAFF.

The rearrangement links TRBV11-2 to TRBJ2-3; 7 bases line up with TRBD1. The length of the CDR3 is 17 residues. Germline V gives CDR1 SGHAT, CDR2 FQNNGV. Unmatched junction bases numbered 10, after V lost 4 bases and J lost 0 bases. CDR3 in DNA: TGTGCCAGCAGCTACGAACCAGGACAGGCTAGCACAGATACGCAGTATTTT. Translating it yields CASSYEPGQASTDTQYF.

CDR3 nucleotide sequence: TGTGCCACCAGCAGTCCGAGACAGAGTGAAAATGAAAAACTGTTTTTT. This sequence encodes CATSSPRQSENEKLFF. The J gene is TRBJ1-4, the V gene TRBV15, with D maybe TRBD1 (5 bases). Trimming removed 3 bases from V and 5 bases from J, with 16 bases in between. The CDR3 has 16 residues. Germline CDR1 LNHNV, CDR2 YYDKDF (reference sequence).

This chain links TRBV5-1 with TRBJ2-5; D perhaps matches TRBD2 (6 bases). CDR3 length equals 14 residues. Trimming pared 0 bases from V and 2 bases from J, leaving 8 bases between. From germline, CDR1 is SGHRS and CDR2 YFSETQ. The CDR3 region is CASSLGGAQETQYF. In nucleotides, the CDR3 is TGCGCCAGCAGCTTGGGCGGGGCTCAAGAGACCCAGTACTTC.

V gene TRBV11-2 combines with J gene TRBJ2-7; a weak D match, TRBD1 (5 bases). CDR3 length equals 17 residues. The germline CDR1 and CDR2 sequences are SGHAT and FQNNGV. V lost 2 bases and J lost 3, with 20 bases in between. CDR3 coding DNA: TGTGCCAGCAGCTTAAATCCAGGACAACGATCCGACTACGAGCAGTACTTC. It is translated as CASSLNPGQRSDYEQYF.

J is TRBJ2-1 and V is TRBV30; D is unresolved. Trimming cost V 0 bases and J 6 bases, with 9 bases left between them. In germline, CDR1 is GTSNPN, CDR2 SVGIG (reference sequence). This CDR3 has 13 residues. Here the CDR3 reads CAWSVKQSNEQFF. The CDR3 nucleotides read TGTGCCTGGAGTGTAAAACAGAGCAATGAGCAGTTCTTC.

The CDR3 DNA is TGCGCCAGCAGCTTCGACAGGGCTGGAAACACCATATATTTT. Its translation: CASSFDRAGNTIYF. This chain joins TRBV5-1 and TRBJ1-3, with 7 bases that match TRBD1. The CDR3 extends over 14 amino acids. The J segment lost 2 bases and the V segment lost 2 bases, leaving 1 base of the junction unmatched. CDR1 SGHRS and CDR2 YFSETQ come from the germline V gene. The full variable domain, in which reference TRBV5-1 and TRBJ1-3 provide the parts outside the CDR3, is KAGVTQTPRYLIKTRGQQVTLSCSPISGHRSVSWYQQTPGQGLQFLFEYFSETQRNKGNFPGRFSGRQFSNSRSEMNVSTLELGDSALYLCASSFDRAGNTIYFGEGSWLTVV.

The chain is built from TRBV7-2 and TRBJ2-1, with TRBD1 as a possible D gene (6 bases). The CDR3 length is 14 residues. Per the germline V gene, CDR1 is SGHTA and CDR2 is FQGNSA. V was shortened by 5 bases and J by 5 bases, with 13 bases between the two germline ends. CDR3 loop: CASSPTRGNNEQFF. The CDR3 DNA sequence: TGTGCCAGCAGCCCAACCAGGGGAAACAATGAGCAGTTCTTC. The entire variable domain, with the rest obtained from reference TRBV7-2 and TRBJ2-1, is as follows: GAGVSQSPSNKVTEKGKDVELRCDPISGHTALYWYRQSLGQGLEFLIYFQGNSAPDKSGLPSDRFSAERTGGSVSTLTIQRTQQEDSAVYLCASSPTRGNNEQFFGPGTRLTVL.

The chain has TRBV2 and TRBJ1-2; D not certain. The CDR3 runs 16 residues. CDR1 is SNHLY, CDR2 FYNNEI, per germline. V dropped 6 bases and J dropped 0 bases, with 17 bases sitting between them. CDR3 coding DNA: TGTGCCAGCAGACCCACGGTGGGCACCACTAACTATGGCTACACCTTC. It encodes CASRPTVGTTNYGYTF.

The CDR3 is CSAQYQETQYF. CDR3 bases: TGCAGTGCCCAGTACCAAGAGACCCAGTACTTC. This chain uses TRBV20-1 with TRBJ2-5; no clear D. Deletions cut 6 bases from V and 0 bases from J, with 5 bases between. The germline V gene encodes CDR1 DFQATT and CDR2 SNEGSKA (reference sequence). This CDR3 region has 11 residues.

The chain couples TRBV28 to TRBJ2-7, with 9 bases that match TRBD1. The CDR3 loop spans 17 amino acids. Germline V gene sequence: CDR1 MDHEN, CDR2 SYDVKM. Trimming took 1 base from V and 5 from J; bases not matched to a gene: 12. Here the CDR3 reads CASSLFLGGTGRNEQYF. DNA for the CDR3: TGTGCCAGCAGTTTATTTCTTGGGGGGACAGGGCGGAACGAGCAGTACTTC. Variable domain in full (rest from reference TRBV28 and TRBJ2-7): DVKVTQSSRYLVKRTGEKVFLECVQDMDHENMFWYRQDPGLGLRLIYFSYDVKMKEKGDIPEGYSVSREKKERFSLILESASTNQTSMYLCASSLFLGGTGRNEQYFGPGTRLTVT.

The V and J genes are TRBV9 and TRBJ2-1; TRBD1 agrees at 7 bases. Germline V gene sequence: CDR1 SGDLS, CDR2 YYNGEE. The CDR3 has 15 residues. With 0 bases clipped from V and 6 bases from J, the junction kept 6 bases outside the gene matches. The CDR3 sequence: CASSVGQGGGNEQFF. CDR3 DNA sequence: TGTGCCAGCAGCGTAGGTCAAGGGGGCGGCAATGAGCAGTTCTTC.

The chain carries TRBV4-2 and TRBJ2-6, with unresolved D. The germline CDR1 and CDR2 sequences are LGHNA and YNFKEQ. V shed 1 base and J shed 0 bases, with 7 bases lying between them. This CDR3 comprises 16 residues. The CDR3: CASSQAFSSGANVLTF. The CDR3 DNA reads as TGTGCCAGCAGCCAAGCGTTCAGCTCTGGGGCCAACGTCCTGACTTTC.

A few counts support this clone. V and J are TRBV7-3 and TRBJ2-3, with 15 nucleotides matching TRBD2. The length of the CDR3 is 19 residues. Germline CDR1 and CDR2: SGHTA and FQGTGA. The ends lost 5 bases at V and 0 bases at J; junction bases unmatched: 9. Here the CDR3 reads CASSPGTSGGLLSTDTQYF. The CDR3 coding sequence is TGTGCCAGCAGCCCAGGGACTAGCGGGGGGCTTCTTAGCACAGATACGCAGTATTTT.

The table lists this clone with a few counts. CDR3 nucleotide sequence: TGTGCCAGCAGCAGCCCCATGACAGGGGGCTTTTATAGTAACTATGGCTACACCTTC. Amino acid sequence: CASSSPMTGGFYSNYGYTF. The rearrangement joins TRBV7-9 to TRBJ1-2; 10 nucleotides line up with TRBD1. Trimming took 5 bases from V and 1 from J; bases not matched to a gene: 16. Germline CDR1 is SEHNR and CDR2 is FQNEAQ (reference sequence). The CDR3 totals 19 residues.

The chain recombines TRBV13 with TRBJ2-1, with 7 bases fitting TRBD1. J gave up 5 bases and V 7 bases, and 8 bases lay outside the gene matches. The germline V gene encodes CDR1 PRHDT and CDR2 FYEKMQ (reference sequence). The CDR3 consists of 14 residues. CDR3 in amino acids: CASIPRGRHNEQFF. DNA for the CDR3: TGTGCCAGCATACCCAGGGGGAGACACAATGAGCAGTTCTTC.

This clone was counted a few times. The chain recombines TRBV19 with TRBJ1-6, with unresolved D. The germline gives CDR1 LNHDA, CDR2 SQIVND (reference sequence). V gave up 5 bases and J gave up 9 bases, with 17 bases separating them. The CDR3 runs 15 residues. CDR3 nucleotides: TGTGCCAGTAGTGTCGACAATGCCGAGTCTTCACCCCTCCACTTT. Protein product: CASSVDNAESSPLHF.

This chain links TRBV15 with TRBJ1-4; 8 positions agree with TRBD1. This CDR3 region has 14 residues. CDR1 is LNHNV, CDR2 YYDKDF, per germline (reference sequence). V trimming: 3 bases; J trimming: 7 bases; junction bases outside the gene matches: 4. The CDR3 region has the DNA TGTGCCACCAGCAGCCCAGGGGGCTCTGAAAAACTGTTTTTT. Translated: CATSSPGGSEKLFF.

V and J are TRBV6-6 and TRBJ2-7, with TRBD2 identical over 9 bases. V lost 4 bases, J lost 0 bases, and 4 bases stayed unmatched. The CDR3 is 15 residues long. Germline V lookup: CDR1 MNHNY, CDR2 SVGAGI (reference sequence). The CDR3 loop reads CASSSTSGSSYEQYF. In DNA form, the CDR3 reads TGTGCCAGCAGTTCGACTAGCGGTTCCTCCTACGAGCAGTACTTC.

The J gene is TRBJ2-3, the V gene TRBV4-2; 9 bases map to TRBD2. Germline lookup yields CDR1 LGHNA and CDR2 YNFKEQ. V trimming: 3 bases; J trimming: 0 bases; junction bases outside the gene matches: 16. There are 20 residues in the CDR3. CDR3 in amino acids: CASSQIGLAGTTISTDTQYF. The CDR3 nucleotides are TGTGCCAGCAGCCAGATAGGGCTAGCGGGGACAACGATAAGCACAGATACGCAGTATTTT.